This TCR beta chain appears in the sequencing data of a study of T-cell memory formation after mild COVID-19 listed by TCRdb under 2021. With regard to the full study: Most TCR sequence clusters were specific to one of the two donors. In a couple of donors, T-cell clones that expanded and contracted after mild COVID-19 were tracked by sequencing TCRalpha and TCRbeta repertoires over time. The cohort comprised two young, previously healthy adult volunteers, one female and one male.

What the research found in general, with its limitations: SARS-CoV-2 specificity was not confirmed for the second-wave clones peaking on day 37. Contracting CD4+ clones turned up mainly in the CM and EM memory subsets, whereas EMRA was where CD8+ clones were enriched. The detection of some responding clones in pre-infection memory suggests that pre-existing cross-reactive memory T cells joined the SARS-CoV-2 response. The study included only a couple of mild cases, and larger cohorts that include severe cases with pre-infection samples were judged to be necessary. Clones contracting from day 15 to 85 had balanced CD4/CD8 phenotypes, while a second wave expanding from day 15 to 37 was biased towards CD4+.

Sequencing used an Illumina NovaSeq 6000. Using 5'RACE with constant-segment primers, TCRalpha and TCRbeta cDNA libraries were constructed, with sample barcodes and unique molecular identifiers added in the process. Trizol reagent was used to extract RNA from every sample. Library amplification was performed in two PCR steps, and a second sample barcode and Illumina TruSeq adapters were introduced in the second step. Sequencing of the libraries was done on an Illumina NovaSeq, producing 2 x 150 bp paired-end reads. On the authors' methods: The reads were demultiplexed and collapsed into UMI-guided consensus sequences using migec v1.2.7. Using mixcr v2.1.11, UMI consensuses were aligned to TRA and TRB V and J templates and then assembled into clonotypes. Clonotypes were classified as expanded or contracted when called significant by both edgeR and NoisET, with noise models trained on biological replicates. For edgeR calls, a false discovery rate-adjusted p below 0.01 and a log2 fold-change threshold of 1 were applied. As an exploratory analysis of dynamics, max-normalized trajectories of the 1000 most abundant clonotypes were examined by PCA with hierarchical clustering. Each responding clone was given a CD4 or CD8 phenotype based on the CD4+ and CD8+ repertoires, which had been sequenced separately. TCRdb took the public reads, trimmed them with fastp at Q25, ran MiXCR for clone calling and kept in-frame beta chains. For every CDR3 protein sequence, its rows merge into one entry that carries the most common genes and DNA. The V and J calls here are based on TCRdb, not the publication. The sample profile shows 350,000 to 500,000 distinct CDR3 sequences; roughly 20% of them were found once. The ten largest make up roughly 8.4% of the sample.

Its CDR3 holds 11 amino acids, cysteine through phenylalanine. The retained sequence is limited to the CDR3, 33 bases, with the frame set at the first base. CDR1 and CDR2 are drawn from the germline V gene: SNHLY, FYNNEI. Relative to germline, V is 6 bases shorter and J is 4 bases shorter, with 3 bases between their ends. PBMCs were isolated by Ficoll-Paque density gradient centrifugation. In this sample, this clonotype turned up a few times. Its antigen remains undetermined. Base qualities are not provided; no much larger clone lies one nucleotide away. This receptor chain uses TRBV2 and TRBJ2-2; the D gene lacks a confident call. The clonotype originates from an adult woman who had mild COVID-19 (a few samples of this study predate the infection). The sample titles of this study are shuffled in the database, so cell type and time point are left out; the donor was told from shared clones. Sequenced material: PBMCs or a T cell subset sorted from them (not recorded which). The CDR3 in this case is CASRLTGELFF. The DNA reads as follows: TGTGCCAGCAGGCTCACCGGGGAGCTGTTTTTT.